Each of the 24 T cell receptor beta chains below was sequenced from the same sample in a study of T cell repertoires in cytomegalovirus infection. TCRdb re-called the reads through MiXCR, storing one row per CDR3 protein. This sample has 150,000 to 200,000 distinct CDR3 sequences; 28% occur once, and the top ten carry approximately 30%. The specimen was PBMCs. These receptors were obtained from a human donor in good health (CMV status not recorded). Some clones in this sample may be carry-over from other donors' samples.

The chain joins TRBV6-1 to TRBJ1-5, with D possibly being TRBD1 (6 bases). The CDR3 is 14 amino acids. The V gene's germline CDR1 is MNHNS and CDR2 SASEGT. V shed 6 bases and J shed 6 bases, with 15 bases lying between them. The CDR3 reads CASRYRASSQPQHF. CDR3 nucleotides: TGTGCCAGCAGATACAGGGCGTCTAGTCAGCCCCAGCATTTT.

This clonotype was seen a handful of times. V usage is TRBV7-2 and J usage is TRBJ1-4; D gene unclear. The V end was cut by 5 bases, the J end by 8 bases, with 18 bases between. Looked up from germline, CDR1 is SGHTA and CDR2 is FQGNSA. This CDR3 contains 15 residues. The CDR3 region has the DNA TGTGCCAGCAGCCCCTCAGGTTTCTCTGGAGAAAAACTGTTTTTT. Protein product: CASSPSGFSGEKLFF. Supplemented by reference TRBV7-2 and TRBJ1-4, the full variable domain reads GAGVSQSPSNKVTEKGKDVELRCDPISGHTALYWYRQSLGQGLEFLIYFQGNSAPDKSGLPSDRFSAERTGGSVSTLTIQRTQQEDSAVYLCASSPSGFSGEKLFFGSGTQLSVL.

This clonotype showed up many times. The chain is built from TRBV7-8 and TRBJ1-2; no firm D call. Looked up from germline, CDR1 is SGHVS and CDR2 is FQNEAQ. V was cut by 2 bases and J by 2 bases, with 6 bases left in between. The CDR3 totals 13 residues. DNA for the CDR3: TGTGCCAGCAGCTTAAAGGAGAACTATGGCTACACCTTC. Translated, it gives CASSLKENYGYTF.

The rearrangement uses TRBV20-1 and TRBJ1-5; D not certain. V lost 4 bases and J 0 bases, leaving 7 bases between the germline ends. This CDR3 has 13 amino acids. Germline CDR1 is DFQATT and CDR2 is SNEGSKA (reference sequence). This chain's CDR3 is CSAIAGSNQPQHF. The CDR3 nucleotides are TGCAGTGCTATCGCAGGTAGCAATCAGCCCCAGCATTTT.

The chain couples TRBV20-1 to TRBJ2-1; D possibly uses TRBD1 or TRBD2 (6 bases each). Trimming cost V 2 bases and J 4 bases, with 15 bases left between them. Germline V gives CDR1 DFQATT, CDR2 SNEGSKA (reference sequence). CDR3 length: 15 residues. The CDR3, as DNA: TGCAGTGCTAGACCTCCGACGGGGGCGTACAATGAGCAGTTCTTC. It specifies CSARPPTGAYNEQFF.

This clonotype has just a few counts. This chain uses TRBV11-2 with TRBJ1-4, with D possibly TRBD1 on 6 matching bases. Trimming left V 5 bases short and J 2 bases short, with 15 bases between. This CDR3 contains 16 residues. The germline CDR1 and CDR2 sequences are SGHAT and FQNNGV. As DNA, the CDR3 is TGTGCCAGCAGCCCTCTAGCAGGGGCGACTAATGAAAAACTGTTTTTT. This gives the protein CASSPLAGATNEKLFF.

This clonotype was seen ten or more times. This chain joins TRBV7-8 and TRBJ2-1, with D perhaps TRBD2 (7 bases). CDR1 and CDR2 from the germline V gene are SGHVS and FQNEAQ. The CDR3 is made up of 14 amino acids. The V and J ends lost 3 bases and 7 bases respectively, with 13 bases between them. CDR3 sequence reads: CASSFDGGRNEQFF. In DNA, the CDR3 is TGTGCCAGCAGCTTCGACGGGGGGCGGAATGAGCAGTTCTTC.

This clonotype was observed many times. This chain uses TRBV7-2 with TRBJ1-2, with D perhaps TRBD1 (6 bases). Germline V CDR1 and CDR2: SGHTA, FQGNSA. This CDR3 contains 16 residues. The V end lost 2 bases, the J end lost 1 base, and 14 bases lay between the germline ends. The CDR3 DNA reads TGTGCCAGCAGCTTACAACACGGACAGCTTAACTATGGCTACACCTTC. This codes for CASSLQHGQLNYGYTF.

The chain has TRBV20-1 and TRBJ2-2; 8 bases match TRBD2. The CDR3 extends over 17 amino acids. Germline V gene lookup returns CDR1 DFQATT and CDR2 SNEGSKA (reference sequence). Trimming cost V 0 bases and J 4 bases; bases outside gene matches: 10. In nucleotides, the CDR3 is TGCAGTGCTAGAGATGACCGGGGGGGGCGTCGCACCGGGGAGCTGTTTTTT. Protein product: CSARDDRGGRRTGELFF.

This clonotype has only a few counts. The J gene is TRBJ1-5, the V gene TRBV6-1; 9 bases line up with TRBD1. With 10 bases clipped from V and 7 bases from J, the junction kept 8 bases outside the gene matches. This CDR3 has 13 amino acids. Germline values: CDR1 MNHNS, CDR2 SASEGT. The CDR3 sequence: CATHRGRGQPQHF. CDR3 DNA sequence: TGTGCCACCCACAGGGGGCGAGGACAGCCCCAGCATTTT.

This clonotype was picked up a small number of times. The chain uses TRBV10-3 and TRBJ1-3; D is undetermined. The length of the CDR3 is 14 residues. Trimming pared 4 bases from V and 9 bases from J, leaving 16 bases between. The germline gives CDR1 ENHRY, CDR2 SYGVKD. The CDR3 reads CAISGGLNEGTIYF. As DNA, the CDR3 is TGTGCCATCAGTGGAGGGCTAAACGAGGGCACCATATATTTT.

V and J are TRBV7-8 and TRBJ1-1; D gene unclear. Trimming took 0 bases from V and 1 from J, leaving 6 bases between them. The CDR3 extends over 14 amino acids. From germline, CDR1 is SGHVS and CDR2 FQNEAQ. This CDR3 is CASSLASWNTEAFF. The CDR3, as DNA: TGTGCCAGCAGCTTAGCTTCCTGGAACACTGAAGCTTTCTTT.

This clonotype was recorded many times. The chain uses TRBV7-2 and TRBJ2-1; D possibly matches TRBD1 or TRBD2 (5 bases each). From germline, CDR1 is SGHTA and CDR2 FQGNSA. CDR3 length: 12 amino acids. V was trimmed by 6 bases and J by 9 bases, leaving 12 bases between them. CDR3 DNA: TGTGCCAGCAGGGGGGTAGGCGCTGAGCAGTTCTTC. Translated, it gives CASRGVGAEQFF.

The chain has TRBV19 and TRBJ1-3, with D possibly matching TRBD1 (5 bases). The V gene's germline CDR1 is LNHDA and CDR2 SQIVND (reference sequence). The CDR3 runs 14 residues. With 5 bases removed from V and 4 bases from J, the gap between germline ends came to 12 bases. The CDR3 DNA follows: TGTGCCAGTAGTTCCCGACAGCTGGGAAACACCATATATTTT. It yields the protein CASSSRQLGNTIYF.

This clonotype was found many times. V is TRBV11-2 and J is TRBJ1-3, with D possibly TRBD1 on 5 matching bases. Germline-derived CDR1 and CDR2 are SGHAT and FQNNGV. Trimming left V 5 bases short and J 0 bases short, with 14 bases between. This CDR3 is 16 amino acids long. CDR3 sequence: CASSPKTVTSGNTIYF. DNA for the CDR3: TGTGCCAGCAGCCCCAAGACAGTTACCTCTGGAAACACCATATATTTT.

A few counts support this clonotype. The rearrangement joins TRBV20-1 to TRBJ2-3; tentatively, D is TRBD1 (6 bases). The length of the CDR3 is 16 residues. Trimming shortened V by 1 base and J by 0 bases, and 14 bases separated the two germline ends. In germline, CDR1 is DFQATT, CDR2 SNEGSKA (reference sequence). CDR3: CSARGGMTGSTDTQYF. In nucleotides, the CDR3 is TGCAGTGCTAGAGGGGGTATGACAGGCAGCACAGATACGCAGTATTTT.

For the CDR3, the DNA is TGTGCCAGCAGAGACGGGACACGGAACACTGAAGCTTTCTTT. It translates to CASRDGTRNTEAFF. The V and J genes are TRBV12-3 or TRBV12-4 and TRBJ1-1; TRBD1 might be the D (6 bases). CDR3 size: 14 residues. The ends were cut back, 6 bases at V and 1 base at J, with 12 bases in the middle.

This clonotype showed up many times. The chain uses TRBV7-8 and TRBJ2-5, with 8 nucleotides matching TRBD1. The CDR3 runs to 17 residues. Germline loops: CDR1 SGHVS, CDR2 FQNEAQ. The junction had 17 bases not matched to a gene; V was cut back by 5 bases and J by 6 bases. This CDR3 is CASSLRIRTGRGKTQYF. CDR3 bases: TGTGCCAGCAGCCTGCGTATCAGGACAGGGCGCGGGAAGACCCAGTACTTC.

The V gene is TRBV7-2, the J gene TRBJ2-1, with D possibly TRBD1 on 6 matching bases. The CDR3 sequence is 14 residues long. V gave up 5 bases and J gave up 7 bases, with 15 bases separating them. CDR1 is SGHTA, CDR2 FQGNSA, per germline. The CDR3 loop reads CASSTPGQLNEQFF. CDR3 nucleotides: TGTGCCAGCAGCACGCCGGGACAACTTAATGAGCAGTTCTTC.

This chain links TRBV10-3 with TRBJ1-3; tentative D call: TRBD1 (5 bases). The germline V gene has CDR1 ENHRY and CDR2 SYGVKD. The CDR3 consists of 20 residues. Trimming left V 3 bases short and J 1 base short, with 25 bases between. The CDR3 DNA reads as TGTGCCATCAGTGAAAGGTCCCATCGCGGGACTGGGGCTTCTGGAAACACCATATATTTT. Encoded protein: CAISERSHRGTGASGNTIYF.

This clonotype appeared a few times. This rearrangement joins TRBV15 to TRBJ1-6; TRBD1 matches 10 bases. V lost 3 bases to trimming and J lost 7 bases; unmatched junction nucleotides: 9. The CDR3 length is 17 residues. Germline CDR1 and CDR2: LNHNV and YYDKDF (reference sequence). Here the CDR3 DNA reads TGTGCCACCAGCAGTCGACAGGGGGCTCGGGGGAATTCACCCCTCCACTTT. Its protein is CATSSRQGARGNSPLHF.

This clonotype occurred a few times. The chain is built from TRBV11-2 and TRBJ1-3, with D uncertain. The CDR3 is 17 residues long. Germline-derived CDR1 and CDR2 are SGHAT and FQNNGV. V lost 4 bases, J lost 0 bases, and 16 bases lay in between. CDR3 DNA: TGTGCCAGCAGCTACAGATCCTGGACGGACTCTGGAAACACCATATATTTT. It encodes CASSYRSWTDSGNTIYF.

This clonotype has a count of ten or more. The rearrangement links TRBV7-2 to TRBJ1-2; D perhaps matches TRBD1 (6 bases). The CDR3 is 15 amino acids. CDR1 SGHTA and CDR2 FQGNSA come from the germline V gene. Trimming removed 1 base at V and 8 bases at J, with 17 bases between. The CDR3 DNA reads TGTGCCAGCAGCTTAGATTTTGGGGGCGATTTCGGCTACACCTTC. It translates to CASSLDFGGDFGYTF.

This clonotype has only a few counts. The chain links TRBV29-1 to TRBJ1-3; D unresolved. V lost 6 bases and J 2 bases, leaving 8 bases between the germline ends. The CDR3 runs 12 residues. Germline values: CDR1 SQVTM, CDR2 ANQGSEA. CDR3 loop: CSVHEPGNTIYF. The DNA of the CDR3 is TGCAGCGTCCACGAACCTGGAAACACCATATATTTT.